This entry lists 20 T cell receptor beta chains sequenced from one sample in a study of vaccination and CD4 T cells after COVID-19 (dated by TCRdb to the early 2020s). This sample's time point label indicates: late sampling 161 to 241 days after vaccination in a few convalescent patients. Library preparation was by PCR. This sample was sequenced with an Illumina iSeq 100. TCRdb reprocessed the public reads (quality trimming at Q25 with fastp, clone calling with MiXCR) and kept in-frame beta chains. Each record represents a unique CDR3 protein, reported with the most common genes and DNA among its rows. In all, the sample holds some 29,000 distinct CDR3 sequences, and about 50% of those were seen once. 5.5% to 7.5% of the sample is held by the ten biggest clonotypes. This specimen consisted of CD4+ T cells from blood, obtained about 7 months after SARS-CoV-2 vaccination. These receptors all stem from a human donor who had recovered from COVID-19.

The chain joins TRBV7-2 to TRBJ2-3, with 12 bases that match TRBD2. Germline loops: CDR1 SGHTA, CDR2 FQGNSA. The CDR3 extends over 14 amino acids. The V segment lost 4 bases and the J segment 5 bases; nucleotides outside the gene matches: 1. The CDR3 loop is CASSWGLAGDTQYF. CDR3 DNA sequence: TGTGCCAGCAGCTGGGGACTAGCGGGAGATACGCAGTATTTT.

This sequence joins TRBV28 and TRBJ2-3; 10 positions agree with TRBD2. Germline V CDR1 and CDR2: MDHEN, SYDVKM. CDR3 length equals 17 residues. V lost 5 bases and J lost 0; bases outside the gene matches: 8. The CDR3 is CASSAHGTSVSTDTQYF. The CDR3 DNA is TGTGCCAGCAGTGCGCACGGGACTAGCGTCAGCACAGATACGCAGTATTTT.

This chain joins TRBV25-1 and TRBJ2-3; 8 bases agree with TRBD2. The CDR3 totals 16 residues. Trimming cost V 8 bases and J 4 bases; bases outside gene matches: 14. Germline V gene data show CDR1 as MGHDK and CDR2 as SYGVNS. The DNA of the CDR3 is TGTGCCAGCGCGCGGACTAGCTCGCGTTATGCAGATACGCAGTATTTT. This gives the protein CASARTSSRYADTQYF.

Worth noting for this clonotype: The junction departs from the called germline gene at one end, perhaps through a read error. This chain links TRBV12-3 or TRBV12-4 with TRBJ2-7; possible D gene TRBD1, 6 bases. The length of the CDR3 is 15 residues. CDR3 sequence (DNA): TGTGCCAGCACTTTATACGTCAGGGGACACTACGAGCAGTACTTC. Translated, it gives CASTLYVRGHYEQYF.

This clonotype has a handful of counts. The chain couples TRBV20-1 to TRBJ1-6, with TRBD1 as a possible D gene (5 bases). This CDR3 is built from 18 residues. Trimming pared 0 bases from V and 0 bases from J, leaving 15 bases between. Per germline, CDR1 DFQATT and CDR2 SNEGSKA (reference sequence). This CDR3 is CSAREAGRPSSYNSPLHF. The CDR3 DNA follows: TGCAGTGCTAGAGAGGCAGGGCGGCCCAGCTCCTATAATTCACCCCTCCACTTT.

This clonotype appeared a few times. The chain couples TRBV27 to TRBJ1-2; the match to TRBD1 covers 11 bases. The CDR3 length is 17 residues. Germline-derived CDR1 and CDR2 are MNHEY and SMNVEV (reference sequence). V lost 5 bases and J lost 5; bases outside the gene matches: 13. The CDR3 DNA reads TGTGCCAGCAGTACCCTTGGACAGGGGGCCCTAGGGTATGGCTACACCTTC. Translation gives CASSTLGQGALGYGYTF.

The chain uses TRBV15 and TRBJ1-6; D remains ambiguous. With 0 bases removed from V and 10 bases from J, the gap between germline ends came to 4 bases. This CDR3 has 12 amino acids. Germline-derived CDR1 and CDR2 are LNHNV and YYDKDF (reference sequence). The chain's CDR3 is CATSRDWSPLHF. The CDR3 bases are TGTGCCACCAGCAGAGATTGGTCACCCCTCCACTTT.

This clonotype has a handful of counts. This rearrangement joins TRBV20-1 to TRBJ1-1; D uncertain. The CDR3 runs to 12 residues. From germline, CDR1 is DFQATT and CDR2 SNEGSKA (reference sequence). V was trimmed by 0 bases and J by 6 bases, leaving 8 bases between them. CDR3 coding DNA: TGCAGTGCTAGAGATCCTGGTGCTGAAGCTTTCTTT. Encoded protein: CSARDPGAEAFF.

The count of this clonotype is one. The J gene is TRBJ1-2, the V gene TRBV12-3 or TRBV12-4; unclear D gene. The CDR3 runs 13 residues. Trimming took 6 bases from V and 8 from J, leaving 16 bases between them. CDR3 protein: CASSPTEGAGYTF. The CDR3 DNA sequence: TGTGCCAGCAGCCCCACGGAAGGTGCGGGCTACACCTTC.

This chain links TRBV28 with TRBJ1-5; the D is unclear. Trimming cost V 7 bases and J 4 bases, with 8 bases left between them. This CDR3 spans 12 amino acids. The germline V gene has CDR1 MDHEN and CDR2 SYDVKM. Here the CDR3 reads CASNSLNQPQHF. The CDR3 bases are TGTGCCAGCAATTCGCTTAATCAGCCCCAGCATTTT.

V usage is TRBV7-2 and J usage is TRBJ2-5, with TRBD2 as a possible D gene (6 bases). The CDR3 spans 13 residues. Germline V gene sequence: CDR1 SGHTA, CDR2 FQGNSA. Trimming removed 6 bases at V and 4 bases at J, with 12 bases between. The DNA for the CDR3 is TGTGCCAGCAGGGTCGGGGGTGCAGAGACCCAGTACTTC. Translation: CASRVGGAETQYF.

On this clonotype: One end of the junction is discordant with germline, which a read error may explain. V is TRBV7-6 and J is TRBJ2-7; D is perhaps TRBD1 (6 bases). Germline CDR1 is SGHVS and CDR2 is FNYEAQ. The CDR3 is 13 amino acids. The CDR3 loop reads CASSSGQTYEQYF. CDR3 in DNA: TGTGCTAGCAGCTCCGGACAGACCTACGAGCAGTACTTC.

This clonotype was seen a handful of times. This chain links TRBV6-1 with TRBJ2-1; TRBD2 agrees at 9 bases. The J segment lost 5 bases and the V segment lost 6 bases, leaving 5 bases of the junction unmatched. The CDR3 length is 14 residues. CDR1 and CDR2 from the germline V gene are MNHNS and SASEGT. CDR3 DNA sequence: TGTGCCAGCAGACAGCGGGAGGAACACAATGAGCAGTTCTTC. Protein product: CASRQREEHNEQFF.

The chain links TRBV14 to TRBJ2-5; D gene ambiguous. Per germline, CDR1 SGHDN and CDR2 FVKESK. The CDR3 extends over 13 amino acids. With 0 bases removed from V and 4 bases from J, the gap between germline ends came to 6 bases. This CDR3 reads CASSQELVETQYF. The CDR3 nucleotides are TGTGCCAGCAGCCAAGAATTAGTAGAGACCCAGTACTTC.

This chain joins TRBV7-9 and TRBJ1-6, with D unclear. Between the trimmed V and J ends, which lost 3 bases and 10 bases, there was a span of 10 bases. This CDR3 spans 13 amino acids. Germline CDR1 reads SEHNR; CDR2 reads FQNEAQ (reference sequence). CDR3 in amino acids: CASSFESGSPLHF. Written as DNA, the CDR3 is TGTGCCAGCAGCTTCGAAAGCGGGTCACCCCTCCACTTT.

The chain couples TRBV19 to TRBJ2-1, with D possibly matching TRBD2 (5 bases). The CDR3 consists of 14 residues. Germline-derived CDR1 and CDR2 are LNHDA and SQIVND (reference sequence). V lost 5 bases, J lost 10 bases, and 18 bases lay in between. This chain's CDR3 is CASSPEPIGEEQFF. For the CDR3, the DNA is TGTGCCAGTAGTCCGGAGCCTATTGGGGAGGAGCAGTTCTTC.

This chain links TRBV7-2 with TRBJ2-3; 10 nucleotides match TRBD2. The germline CDR1 and CDR2 sequences are SGHTA and FQGNSA. CDR3 size: 16 residues. After removal of 3 bases from V and 1 base from J, the junction contained 4 bases not matched to a gene. The CDR3, as DNA: TGTGCCAGCAGCTTTACTAGCGGGGCCCGCACAGATACGCAGTATTTT. Protein sequence: CASSFTSGARTDTQYF.

This clonotype was observed a few times. The CDR3: CASSFGQGGIYEQYF. In DNA, the CDR3 is TGTGCCAGCAGCTTCGGACAGGGGGGGATCTACGAGCAGTACTTC. The rearrangement uses TRBV7-9 and TRBJ2-7; 10 nucleotides line up with TRBD1. V shed 3 bases, J shed 3 bases, and the junction held 5 bases outside the gene matches. The CDR3 spans 15 residues. Germline V gives CDR1 SEHNR, CDR2 FQNEAQ (reference sequence).

This chain connects TRBV27 to TRBJ2-7; D is perhaps TRBD1 (5 bases). The germline CDR1 and CDR2 sequences are MNHEY and SMNVEV (reference sequence). This CDR3 has 14 amino acids. The germline V and J ends were trimmed by 1 base and 2 bases, with 9 bases remaining between them. DNA of the CDR3: TGTGCCAGCAGTTTATACTACAGGACCTACGAGCAGTACTTC. This sequence encodes CASSLYYRTYEQYF.

This rearrangement joins TRBV7-2 to TRBJ1-1; D is unresolved. CDR1 is SGHTA, CDR2 FQGNSA, per germline. This CDR3 has 13 amino acids. Trimming took off 1 base at V and 4 bases at J, with 7 bases between the two ends. CDR3 DNA sequence: TGTGCCAGCAGCTTAGGGGTGGTCACTGAAGCTTTCTTT. Translation: CASSLGVVTEAFF.